This T cell receptor beta chain is from a study of control samples from healthy donors and cancer patients. The V gene's germline CDR1 is SNHLY and CDR2 FYNNEI. V lost 5 bases, J lost 3 bases, and 9 bases stayed unmatched. The CDR3 has 15 amino acids. Data came from immunoSEQ multiplex PCR; TCRdb stores just in-frame clones and leaves some out. There are 90,000 to 130,000 clones in the sample; about 80% occur only once, and roughly 6.5% lies in the top ten. The receptor comes from a man between 18 and 35 years old in good health. This chain links TRBV2 with TRBJ2-7, with 8 bases matching TRBD1. Specimen: blood. CDR3 sequence reads: CASSPLIGQGYEQYF. The CDR3, as DNA: TGTGCCAGCAGTCCCCTTATAGGACAGGGCTACGAGCAGTACTTC. Supplemented by reference TRBV2 and TRBJ2-7, the full variable domain reads EPEVTQTPSHQVTQMGQEVILRCVPISNHLYFYWYRQILGQKVEFLVSFYNNEISEKSEIFDDQFSVERPDGSNFTLKIRSTKLEDSAMYFCASSPLIGQGYEQYFGPGTRLTVT.